The 22 T cell receptor beta chains below were found in one sample sequenced in a study of T cells in Graves' hyperthyroidism and ophthalmopathy. The source material, RNA transcripts, was used to amplify TCR beta CDR3 regions. Using the HTBI primer set, a first-round RT-PCR was run on the TCR CDR3. Each CDR3 protein is one row after TCRdb ran MiXCR on the multiplex PCR reads. The sample records some 370,000 distinct CDR3 sequences, roughly a sixth being singletons. The material sequenced was blood. All receptors derive from a woman between 25 and 40 years old with Graves' hyperthyroidism that later progressed to Graves' ophthalmopathy.

This clonotype was observed at least ten times. The chain couples TRBV5-1 to TRBJ1-4, with 10 bases fitting TRBD1. The CDR3 extends over 15 amino acids. The junction had 6 bases not matched to a gene; V was cut back by 4 bases and J by 6 bases. Per germline, CDR1 SGHRS and CDR2 YFSETQ. The DNA of the CDR3 is TGCGCCAGCAGCGGCGACAGGGGGCGTTATGAAAAACTGTTTTTT. It translates to CASSGDRGRYEKLFF.

This clonotype was counted at least ten times. J is TRBJ2-3 and V is TRBV6-2 or TRBV6-3, with TRBD2 matching 10 bases. With V trimmed by 2 bases and J by 0 bases, 2 bases remained unmatched. The CDR3 is made up of 16 amino acids. Germline V gives CDR1 MNHEY, CDR2 SVGEGT. CDR3 nucleotide sequence: TGTGCCAGCAGTTACCCGACTAGCGGGAGCACAGATACGCAGTATTTT. It is translated as CASSYPTSGSTDTQYF.

CDR3 coding DNA: TGTGCCAGTACAACTCAGGGCTACGAGCAGTACTTC. Protein sequence: CASTTQGYEQYF. The V call is TRBV28, the J call TRBJ2-7; TRBD1 might be the D (5 bases). The germline CDR1 and CDR2 sequences are MDHEN and SYDVKM. This CDR3 has 12 amino acids. The V end lost 9 bases, the J end lost 3 bases, and 12 bases lay between the germline ends.

This chain links TRBV24-1 with TRBJ2-1; 12 bases map to TRBD2. This CDR3 spans 19 amino acids. V lost 5 bases to trimming and J lost 0 bases; unmatched junction nucleotides: 10. Germline loops: CDR1 KGHDR, CDR2 SFDVKD. The CDR3 sequence: CATSGRTSGAQSSYNEQFF. In DNA form, the CDR3 reads TGTGCCACCAGTGGCCGGACTAGCGGGGCTCAAAGCTCCTACAATGAGCAGTTCTTC.

The genes are TRBV6-1 and TRBJ1-5, with D possibly matching TRBD1 (6 bases). The V and J ends lost 6 bases and 7 bases respectively, with 25 bases between them. The CDR3 length is 17 residues. Germline V gene lookup returns CDR1 MNHNS and CDR2 SASEGT. The DNA of the CDR3 is TGTGCCAGCAGCCAAAGCTCTCAGGGGACCACGAGACAGCCCCAGCATTTT. Amino acids: CASSQSSQGTTRQPQHF.

This clonotype came up a few times. The chain couples TRBV3-1 to TRBJ1-1, with a possible D match to TRBD1 (6 bases). Trimming stripped 2 bases from V and 6 bases from J, with 7 bases between. This CDR3 has 12 amino acids. Germline-derived CDR1 and CDR2 are LGHDT and YNNKEL (reference sequence). Written as DNA, the CDR3 is TGTGCCAGCAGCCAACGGACAGCTGAAGCTTTCTTT. Protein product: CASSQRTAEAFF.

The sample holds many counts of this clonotype. This rearrangement joins TRBV6-2 or TRBV6-3 to TRBJ1-1, with 7 nucleotides matching TRBD1. Germline V gene lookup returns CDR1 MNHEY and CDR2 SVGEGT. Unmatched junction bases numbered 12, after V lost 7 bases and J lost 4 bases. The CDR3 has 15 residues. The CDR3 sequence: CASTTGVWSRTEAFF. The CDR3 coding sequence is TGTGCCAGCACTACAGGGGTATGGTCGCGCACTGAAGCTTTCTTT.

This clonotype was counted at least ten times. This rearrangement joins TRBV6-4 to TRBJ2-1, with D unresolved. This CDR3 comprises 13 residues. Germline values: CDR1 MRHNA, CDR2 SNTAGT. Trimming cost V 3 bases and J 5 bases, with 8 bases left between them. The DNA for the CDR3 is TGTGCCAGCAGTGAAGTAACTAACAATGAGCAGTTCTTC. It encodes CASSEVTNNEQFF.

The rearrangement links TRBV2 to TRBJ1-5, with 9 bases lining up with TRBD1. The CDR3 has 15 amino acids. J was trimmed by 6 bases and V by 8 bases; bases with no gene match: 11. The germline V gene encodes CDR1 SNHLY and CDR2 FYNNEI. The CDR3 DNA sequence: TGTGCCAGCCGCGGTGGGACAGGGTTTATTCAGCCCCAGCATTTT. Translated, it gives CASRGGTGFIQPQHF.

The rearrangement uses TRBV18 and TRBJ1-5; D remains ambiguous. This CDR3 is 13 amino acids long. The V gene's germline CDR1 is KGHSH and CDR2 LQKENI. Trimming stripped 5 bases from V and 3 bases from J, with 8 bases between. CDR3 residues: CASSNDPNQPQHF. The DNA of the CDR3 is TGTGCCAGCTCAAACGACCCCAATCAGCCCCAGCATTTT. Full variable domain (remainder filled in from reference TRBV18 and TRBJ1-5): NAGVMQNPRHLVRRRGQEARLRCSPMKGHSHVYWYRQLPEEGLKFMVYLQKENIIDESGMPKERFSAEFPKEGPSILRIQQVVRGDSAAYFCASSNDPNQPQHFGDGTRLSIL.

The rearrangement joins TRBV6-5 to TRBJ2-7; D is possibly TRBD1 (6 bases). Germline CDR1 is MNHEY and CDR2 is SVGAGI. Trimming removed 2 bases at V and 1 base at J, with 12 bases between. The CDR3 sequence is 15 residues long. CDR3 residues: CASSYRGSQSYEQYF. The CDR3 region has the DNA TGTGCCAGCAGTTACAGGGGGTCCCAATCCTACGAGCAGTACTTC.

This clonotype was found many times. The V and J genes are TRBV7-9 and TRBJ2-5; 11 bases fit TRBD2. Trimming took 4 bases from V and 5 from J; bases not matched to a gene: 0. The germline gives CDR1 SEHNR, CDR2 FQNEAQ (reference sequence). This CDR3 spans 13 amino acids. CDR3: CASSSSGRETQYF. For the CDR3, the DNA is TGTGCCAGCAGCTCTAGCGGGAGGGAGACCCAGTACTTC. The full variable domain, rest sourced from reference TRBV7-9 and TRBJ2-5, is DTGVSQNPRHKITKRGQNVTFRCDPISEHNRLYWYRQTLGQGPEFLTYFQNEAQLEKSRLLSDRFSAERPKGSFSTLEIQRTEQGDSAMYLCASSSSGRETQYFGPGTRLLVL.

This clonotype was seen repeatedly, ten times or more. The chain has TRBV20-1 and TRBJ1-4; no reliable D call. Germline V CDR1 and CDR2: DFQATT, SNEGSKA (reference sequence). The CDR3 totals 15 residues. V was trimmed by 3 bases and J by 4 bases, leaving 15 bases between them. The CDR3 loop is CSARPPRTLNEKLFF. In DNA form, the CDR3 reads TGCAGTGCTAGGCCTCCTCGGACTCTTAATGAAAAACTGTTTTTT.

This clonotype was detected many times. V gene TRBV19 combines with J gene TRBJ2-1, with 9 positions matching TRBD2. CDR1 is LNHDA and CDR2 is SQIVND in the germline V gene (reference sequence). With V trimmed by 3 bases and J by 10 bases, 13 bases remained unmatched. CDR3 size: 16 residues. The CDR3, as DNA: TGTGCCAGTAGTATTTTCGGTGCTAGCGGGGAGGTAGAGCAGTTCTTC. This gives the protein CASSIFGASGEVEQFF. Supplemented by reference TRBV19 and TRBJ2-1, the full variable domain reads DGGITQSPKYLFRKEGQNVTLSCEQNLNHDAMYWYRQDPGQGLRLIYYSQIVNDFQKGDIAEGYSVSREKKESFPLTVTSAQKNPTAFYLCASSIFGASGEVEQFFGPGTRLTVL.

This sequence joins TRBV28 and TRBJ2-1; D not resolved. The germline V and J ends were trimmed by 2 bases and 4 bases, with 6 bases remaining between them. The CDR3 spans 13 residues. From germline, CDR1 is MDHEN and CDR2 SYDVKM. CDR3 loop: CASSLLLYNEQFF. Written as DNA, the CDR3 is TGTGCCAGCAGTTTACTGCTTTACAATGAGCAGTTCTTC.

The chain couples TRBV10-2 to TRBJ2-7; D might be TRBD1 (5 bases). From germline, CDR1 is WSHSY and CDR2 SAAADI. V was shortened by 6 bases and J by 2 bases, with 14 bases between the two germline ends. The CDR3 totals 14 residues. This chain's CDR3 is CASSLTAVTYEQYF. The CDR3 DNA reads as TGCGCCAGCAGCCTGACAGCCGTTACCTACGAGCAGTACTTC.

The CDR3 protein is CASSSEVDTEAFF. In nucleotides, the CDR3 is TGTGCCAGCAGTTCGGAGGTGGACACTGAAGCTTTCTTT. The J gene is TRBJ1-1, the V gene TRBV12-3 or TRBV12-4; unclear D gene. Trimming left V 4 bases short and J 3 bases short, with 9 bases between. The CDR3 runs 13 residues.

The chain carries TRBV29-1 and TRBJ2-1; TRBD1 agrees at 10 bases. CDR1 and CDR2 from the germline V gene are SQVTM and ANQGSEA. CDR3 size: 16 residues. With 3 bases clipped from V and 8 bases from J, the junction kept 13 bases outside the gene matches. Written as DNA, the CDR3 is TGCAGCGTTGATAGTCCTCGGGGGGACAGGGGTGATGAGCAGTTCTTC. Translation: CSVDSPRGDRGDEQFF.

The sample holds many counts of this clonotype. The chain uses TRBV7-9 and TRBJ1-1; no definite D call. V shed 5 bases and J shed 6 bases, with 13 bases lying between them. The CDR3 loop spans 13 amino acids. Per germline, CDR1 SEHNR and CDR2 FQNEAQ (reference sequence). The DNA of the CDR3 is TGTGCCAGCAGCCCTCGGAGGGAGGCTGAAGCTTTCTTT. Its translation is CASSPRREAEAFF.

This clonotype was observed at least ten times. The chain carries TRBV27 and TRBJ2-3, with 11 bases aligning to TRBD2. The germline CDR1 and CDR2 sequences are MNHEY and SMNVEV (reference sequence). V dropped 5 bases and J dropped 2; count of bases not matched to a gene: 6. The CDR3 is made up of 16 amino acids. The CDR3 loop reads CASSPYSGRATDTQYF. CDR3 nucleotide sequence: TGTGCCAGCAGTCCCTATAGCGGGAGGGCCACAGATACGCAGTATTTT.

This clonotype was counted at least ten times. The rearrangement joins TRBV28 to TRBJ2-7, with D possibly TRBD1 on 6 matching bases. Germline V lookup: CDR1 MDHEN, CDR2 SYDVKM. CDR3 length: 14 residues. The V end was cut by 3 bases, the J end by 3 bases, with 12 bases between. CDR3 loop: CASSLPDSFYEQYF. Written as DNA, the CDR3 is TGTGCCAGCAGTTTGCCGGACAGCTTCTACGAGCAGTACTTC.

This clonotype was observed at least ten times. The chain has TRBV27 and TRBJ1-2; D is unresolved. V lost 0 bases and J lost 4, with 15 bases in between. There are 16 residues in the CDR3. The germline V gene has CDR1 MNHEY and CDR2 SMNVEV (reference sequence). The CDR3 spells CASSLSYSTSGYGYTF. The CDR3 DNA follows: TGTGCCAGCAGTTTATCCTACTCAACCTCAGGCTATGGCTACACCTTC.